Listed below are T cell receptor beta chains from one sample, sequenced in a study of cytomegalovirus exposure and HLA in healthy donors. This table comes from immunoSEQ multiplex PCR, and its TCRdb copy is limited to in-frame clones, with some not included. Among approximately 190,000 clones listed, approximately 80% were seen once. Material for sequencing was PBMCs. These receptors all stem from a man aged 40-49 years in good health and CMV-seropositive. CDR3s include the opening cysteine and the closing phenylalanine or tryptophan. The order of the fields is J gene, V gene, D gene, clone size, CDR3 protein, CDR3 DNA. D genes are given only for firm matches. For some rows the clone size is stated as once, few or many, or as a class when expanded; others skip it.

TRBJ1-1	TRBV18	TRBD1	once	CASSPRDRGDMNTEAFF	TGTGCCAGCTCACCCCGAGACAGGGGGGACATGAACACTGAAGCTTTCTTT
TRBJ2-1	TRBV4-3	TRBD2	few	CASSQDWVMTSGTQFF	TGCGCCAGCAGCCAAGATTGGGTAATGACTAGCGGGACGCAGTTCTTC
TRBJ2-1	TRBV10-3	TRBD1	-	CAISVDRGYEQFF	TGTGCCATCAGCGTGGACAGGGGGTACGAGCAGTTCTTC
TRBJ1-4	TRBV6-1	TRBD1	-	CASSVDRGSEKLFF	TGTGCCAGCAGTGTCGACAGGGGGTCCGAAAAACTGTTTTTT
TRBJ2-7	TRBV6-5	TRBD2	few	CASRTSEIYEQYF	TGTGCCAGCCGGACTAGCGAGATTTACGAGCAGTACTTC
TRBJ2-7	TRBV7-9	TRBD1	-	CASSHPVDRGYEQYF	TGTGCCAGCAGCCATCCGGTGGACAGGGGGTACGAGCAGTACTTC
TRBJ2-2	TRBV19	TRBD1	-	CASRGQGVGTGELFF	TGTGCCAGTAGAGGACAGGGGGTGGGGACCGGGGAGCTGTTTTTT
TRBJ2-3	TRBV7-9	-	-	CASSPRGSDTDTQYF	TGTGCCAGCAGCCCTAGGGGGAGCGACACAGATACGCAGTATTTT
TRBJ1-6	TRBV27	-	-	CASSLGQNNSPLHF	TGTGCCAGCAGTTTAGGTCAGAATAATTCACCCCTCCACTTT
TRBJ2-1	TRBV5-1	TRBD2	once	CASSREGGYNEQFF	TGCGCCAGCAGTCGGGAGGGAGGGTACAATGAGCAGTTCTTC
TRBJ2-7	TRBV28	TRBD2	-	CASSAPFGYRGRAYEQYF	TGTGCCAGCAGTGCCCCATTTGGCTATAGAGGGAGGGCCTACGAGCAGTACTTC
TRBJ2-1	TRBV7-3	TRBD2	once	CASSLMAGGRGNEQFF	TGTGCCAGCAGCTTAATGGCGGGGGGCCGCGGCAATGAGCAGTTCTTC
TRBJ2-1	TRBV18	-	-	CASSPGRGNNEQFF	TGTGCCAGCTCACCTGGCAGGGGAAACAATGAGCAGTTCTTC
TRBJ2-1	TRBV7-9	TRBD1	-	CASSSGTGVRNEQFF	TGTGCCAGCAGCTCCGGGACAGGGGTTCGTAATGAGCAGTTCTTC
TRBJ1-5	TRBV2	-	once	CASGGGGNQPQHF	TGTGCCAGCGGGGGGGGTGGGAATCAGCCCCAGCATTTT
TRBJ2-7	TRBV9	-	-	CASSAALTTEQYF	TGTGCCAGCAGCGCTGCCCTTACTACCGAGCAGTACTTC
TRBJ2-7	TRBV18	TRBD1	-	CASSPNGQGAVSEQYF	TGTGCCAGCTCACCCAATGGACAGGGGGCTGTTAGCGAGCAGTACTTC
TRBJ2-1	TRBV29-1	-	-	CSVEEMRNDEQFF	TGCAGCGTTGAGGAGATGCGCAACGATGAGCAGTTCTTC
TRBJ2-7	TRBV10-3	TRBD2	-	CAISVKRESHEQYF	TGTGCCATCAGTGTGAAGCGGGAGTCCCACGAGCAGTACTTC
TRBJ2-3	TRBV5-1	TRBD2	-	CASRAGLAGSTDTQYF	TGCGCCAGCCGGGCGGGACTAGCGGGGAGCACAGATACGCAGTATTTT
TRBJ1-4	TRBV10-3	TRBD1	-	CAIGTVLHEKLFF	TGTGCCATCGGGACAGTTTTACATGAAAAACTGTTTTTT
TRBJ2-3	TRBV4-3	-	few	CASSQWLEGTDTQYF	TGCGCCAGCAGCCAATGGCTAGAAGGCACAGATACGCAGTATTTT
TRBJ1-2	TRBV13	-	-	CASRRQDYYGYTF	TGTGCCAGCAGACGACAGGACTACTATGGCTACACCTTC